Given below is one TCR beta chain in context. What it binds is not known. The data originate from a study of OX40 agonist ivuxolimab in advanced cancers. The wider study: The treatment was a fully human IgG2 OX40 agonist, ivuxolimab.

Clones were sequenced by immunoSEQ multiplex PCR, and TCRdb holds only the in-frame ones, with some missing. The repertoire holds 35,000 to 40,000 clones, around 90% seen once, with roughly 12% in the top ten. Study-level findings and limits: Which antigen the expanded peripheral T cells recognized is unknown.

Germline CDR1 and CDR2: MDHEN and SYDVKM. This CDR3 region has 18 residues. The V gene end was trimmed by 2 bases and the J gene end by 2 bases; junction bases not matched to a gene: 10. The TCR comes from an adult with an advanced solid tumor such as melanoma, head and neck, liver or kidney cancer. The V call is TRBV28, the J call TRBJ2-7, with 12 nucleotides matching TRBD2. The sample here was CD4+ or CD8+ T cells sorted from blood, taken in a trial of the OX40 agonist ivuxolimab. CDR3 protein: CASSLPGQTSGSTYEQYF. Written as DNA, the CDR3 is TGTGCCAGCAGTTTACCAGGACAGACTAGCGGGAGTACCTACGAGCAGTACTTC.